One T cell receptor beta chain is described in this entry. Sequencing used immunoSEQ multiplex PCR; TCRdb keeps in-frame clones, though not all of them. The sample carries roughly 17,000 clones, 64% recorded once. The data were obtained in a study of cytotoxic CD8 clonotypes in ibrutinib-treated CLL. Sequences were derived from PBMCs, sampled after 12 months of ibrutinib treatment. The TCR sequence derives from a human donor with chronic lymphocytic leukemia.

CDR3 amino acids: CAQNPQGAMEAFF. In DNA form, the CDR3 reads TGTGCCCAGAACCCCCAGGGGGCGATGGAAGCTTTCTTT. This rearrangement joins TRBV30 to TRBJ1-1, with TRBD1 identical over 8 bases. Germline CDR1 GTSNPN, CDR2 SVGIG (reference sequence). The CDR3 runs to 13 residues. V gave up 8 bases and J gave up 8 bases; unmatched junction bases: 13. The full variable domain, rest sourced from reference TRBV30 and TRBJ1-1, is SQTIHQWPATLVQPVGSPLSLECTVEGTSNPNLYWYRQAAGRGLQLLFYSVGIGQISSEVPQNLSASRPQDRQFILSSKKLLLSDSGFYLCAQNPQGAMEAFFGQGTRLTVV.